This is a list of T cell receptor beta chains from one sample in a study of T cells in Graves' hyperthyroidism and ophthalmopathy. From the multiplex PCR reads, TCRdb called clonotypes with MiXCR, one entry per CDR3 protein. Of about 320,000 distinct CDR3 sequences listed, approximately 15% are singletons. Specimen: blood. The receptor source for this set is a man aged 30 to 39 with Graves' hyperthyroidism. CDR3s include the opening cysteine and the closing phenylalanine or tryptophan. D genes are given only for firm matches. Size tells how often a clone was seen (once, few, many) or the class of an expanded clone, and some rows leave it out.

v_gene,abundance,d_gene,j_gene,CDR3aa,CDR3nt
TRBV9,many,.,TRBJ2-1,CASSPRPDYPPKWNEQFF,TGTGCCAGCAGCCCCCGTCCGGACTACCCCCCGAAGTGGAATGAGCAGTTCTTC
TRBV3-1,few,TRBD2,TRBJ2-7,CASSPGLAGREQYF,TGTGCCAGCAGCCCGGGACTAGCGGGTAGGGAGCAGTACTTC
TRBV7-9,.,.,TRBJ2-3,CASSSPLRTDTQYF,TGTGCCAGCAGCTCACCTCTCCGGACAGATACGCAGTATTTT
TRBV9,few,TRBD2,TRBJ2-7,CASSVEAGNYEQYF,TGTGCCAGCAGCGTAGAAGCGGGGAACTACGAGCAGTACTTC
TRBV9,.,.,TRBJ1-2,CASSVTTYGYTF,TGTGCCAGCAGCGTTACAACGTATGGCTACACCTTC
TRBV6-1,.,.,TRBJ1-6,CASSASEHSPLHF,TGTGCCAGCAGTGCCTCCGAACATTCACCCCTCCACTTT
TRBV12-3/TRBV12-4,many,.,TRBJ1-6,CASSLSGGNSPLHF,TGTGCCAGCAGCCTCAGCGGGGGGAATTCACCCCTCCACTTT
TRBV2,many,TRBD1,TRBJ1-2,CASRTGGAGYGYTF,TGTGCCAGCAGGACAGGGGGCGCGGGCTATGGCTACACCTTC
TRBV29-1,.,TRBD1,TRBJ2-5,CSVETGGFQETQYF,TGCAGCGTCGAGACAGGGGGATTCCAAGAGACCCAGTACTTC
TRBV2,many,.,TRBJ2-1,CASCYVAGALEQFF,TGTGCCTCCTGTTACGTAGCCGGAGCGCTTGAGCAGTTCTTC